These 2 T cell receptor beta chains were all obtained from the same sample, sequenced in a study of blood T cell repertoires in COVID-19. Assay used: immunoSEQ multiplex PCR; TCRdb lists only in-frame clones, some missing. The sample has about 170,000 clones, roughly 80% seen once. Sequencing input: PBMCs or T cells enriched from blood (not recorded which). The receptor source for this set is a man between 50 and 59 years old who had recovered from COVID-19.

The rearrangement links TRBV6-4 to TRBJ2-7; 11 nucleotides match TRBD1. The CDR3 covers 14 residues. Germline V gene lookup returns CDR1 MRHNA and CDR2 SNTAGT. V dropped 8 bases and J dropped 6; count of bases not matched to a gene: 9. The CDR3 sequence: CASWTGGFPGEQYF. DNA of the CDR3: TGTGCCAGCTGGACAGGGGGCTTCCCCGGCGAGCAGTACTTC.

The chain links TRBV5-1 to TRBJ1-2, with 7 bases aligning to TRBD1. CDR1 is SGHRS, CDR2 YFSETQ, per germline. CDR3 size: 15 residues. Trimming cost V 4 bases and J 3 bases; bases outside gene matches: 9. CDR3 nucleotides: TGCGCCAGCAGCCCGGATGGACAGGTAGACTATGGCTACACCTTC. Amino acid sequence: CASSPDGQVDYGYTF.